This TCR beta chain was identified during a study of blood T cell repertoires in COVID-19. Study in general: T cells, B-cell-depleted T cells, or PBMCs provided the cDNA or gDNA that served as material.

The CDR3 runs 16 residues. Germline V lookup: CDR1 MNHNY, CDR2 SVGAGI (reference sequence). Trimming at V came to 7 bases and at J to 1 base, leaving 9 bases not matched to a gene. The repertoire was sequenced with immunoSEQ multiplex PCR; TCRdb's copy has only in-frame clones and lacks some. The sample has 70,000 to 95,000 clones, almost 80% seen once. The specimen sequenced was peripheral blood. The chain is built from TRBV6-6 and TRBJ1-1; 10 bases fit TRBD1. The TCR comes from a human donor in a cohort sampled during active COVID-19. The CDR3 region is CASNERTGGANTEAFF. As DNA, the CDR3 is TGTGCCAGCAATGAGAGGACAGGGGGAGCGAACACTGAAGCTTTCTTT.